These 9 T cell receptor beta chains were all obtained from the same sample, sequenced in a study of OX40 agonist ivuxolimab in advanced cancers. Library preparation was by the immunoSEQ multiplex PCR assay. What TCRdb holds here is the immuneACCESS table cut down to in-frame rearrangements. Part of the clones is not present; checked against another copy, under half of the missing clones reflect an unresolved V gene, and the others are unexplained. In this sample the table shows about 59,000 clones, around 87% of which occur a single time. Around 0.38% of the sample is held by the ten biggest clonotypes. Specimen: CD4+ or CD8+ T cells sorted from blood, collected in a trial of the OX40 agonist ivuxolimab. These receptors were collected from an adult with an advanced solid tumor such as melanoma, head and neck, liver or kidney cancer.

This clone was recorded once. The CDR3 loop reads CASSLYRVFEYF. The CDR3 coding sequence is TGTGCCAGCAGCTTATACAGGGTGTTCGAGTACTTC. The chain couples TRBV13 to TRBJ2-7; maybe TRBD1 (6 bases). The CDR3 has 12 amino acids. The V gene's germline CDR1 is PRHDT and CDR2 FYEKMQ (reference sequence). Trimming took off 2 bases at V and 11 bases at J, with 13 bases between the two ends. The variable domain in full, with the rest retrieved from reference TRBV13 and TRBJ2-7, is AAGVIQSPRHLIKEKRETATLKCYPIPRHDTVYWYQQGPGQDPQFLISFYEKMQSDKGSIPDRFSAQQFSDYHSELNMSSLELGDSALYFCASSLYRVFEYFGPGTRLTVT.

V and J are TRBV21-1 and TRBJ1-2; TRBD1, as called in the table, went unchecked against the DNA. TRBV21-1 is recorded as a pseudogene. CDR3 length: 18 amino acids. DNA for the CDR3: TGTGCCAGCAGCAAAATAGGGGAGGTCAGACAGGGTAACTATGGCTACACCTTC. It codes for CASSKIGEVRQGNYGYTF.

This clone was seen more than once but under ten times. The chain combines TRBV2 with TRBJ1-1; D remains ambiguous. The CDR3 covers 14 residues. Germline-derived CDR1 and CDR2 are SNHLY and FYNNEI. V dropped 4 bases and J dropped 1 base, with 10 bases sitting between them. The CDR3 is CASSANMGNTEAFF. The CDR3 coding sequence is TGTGCCAGCAGTGCTAACATGGGGAACACTGAAGCTTTCTTT.

The V and J genes are TRBV18 and TRBJ1-1; the D gene is possibly TRBD1 (5 bases). This CDR3 contains 14 residues. The germline V and J ends were trimmed by 2 bases and 1 base, with 8 bases remaining between them. CDR1 and CDR2 from the germline V gene are KGHSH and LQKENI. CDR3 sequence reads: CASSPLGENTEAFF. In DNA form, the CDR3 reads TGTGCCAGCTCACCATTAGGGGAGAACACTGAAGCTTTCTTT.

This sequence joins TRBV4-3 and TRBJ2-7; D is undetermined. The germline V gene has CDR1 LGHNA and CDR2 YSLEER. This CDR3 contains 15 residues. The V end lost 1 base, the J end lost 0 bases, and 10 bases lay between the germline ends. The CDR3 protein is CASSQVPLSSYEQYF. The CDR3 coding sequence is TGCGCCAGCAGCCAAGTCCCGTTGAGCTCCTACGAGCAGTACTTC.

There are a few counts of this clone. The chain recombines TRBV15 with TRBJ2-7, with 8 nucleotides matching TRBD2. After removal of 5 bases from V and 1 base from J, the junction contained 7 bases not matched to a gene. Germline V lookup: CDR1 LNHNV, CDR2 YYDKDF (reference sequence). The CDR3 extends over 15 amino acids. The CDR3 reads CATSGRERGSYEQYF. The CDR3 DNA sequence: TGTGCCACCAGCGGACGAGAGCGGGGGTCCTACGAGCAGTACTTC.

This chain connects TRBV7-2 to TRBJ2-7; D is undetermined. CDR1 SGHTA and CDR2 FQGNSA come from the germline V gene. This CDR3 has 16 residues. V was clipped by 1 base and J by 4 bases, with 17 bases between them. The CDR3 DNA is TGTGCCAGCAGCTTAGAACATGACCCGCGGCGGTACGAGCAGTACTTC. Amino acids: CASSLEHDPRRYEQYF.

The chain is built from TRBV4-1 and TRBJ1-5; 10 nucleotides align to TRBD1. Germline V gives CDR1 MGHRA, CDR2 YSYEKL. This CDR3 region has 19 residues. V lost 0 bases to trimming and J lost 1 base; unmatched junction nucleotides: 9. The CDR3 region has the DNA TGCGCCAGCAGCCAAGATGGGACAGGGGTGTTTGTAAGCAATCAGCCCCAGCATTTT. It encodes CASSQDGTGVFVSNQPQHF.

DNA of the CDR3: TGTGCCAGCAGCTATACAGGGGGGAACACTGAAGCTTTCTTT. This encodes CASSYTGGNTEAFF. The V call is TRBV6-6, the J call TRBJ1-1, with 8 bases identical to TRBD1. Germline V lookup: CDR1 MNHNY, CDR2 SVGAGI (reference sequence). This CDR3 comprises 14 residues. Trimming at V came to 6 bases and at J to 1 base, leaving 4 bases not matched to a gene.